In this sample, the clone carrying this T cell receptor (beta chain) turned up once. The assay was run at deep level. Only in-frame clones appear in the TCRdb table, and some are missing; sequencing was by immunoSEQ multiplex PCR. Here the sample spans roughly 1.5 million clones, 95% to 99% being singletons. Trimming removed 1 base from V and 6 bases from J; junction bases left unmatched: 13. The length of the CDR3 is 19 residues. Germline V lookup: CDR1 SGHTA, CDR2 FQGNSA. This record comes from a study of shared clonotypes between healthy human individuals. The chain joins TRBV7-2 to TRBJ2-1, with TRBD2 matching over 12 bases. This sequence was found in a man between 25 and 39 years old in good health. The sequencing input was naive CD4+ T cells sorted from blood. Sample subset: CD45RA+ positively selected. CDR3 sequence reads: CASSLVRSSGRAGGNEQFF. The CDR3 DNA reads as TGTGCCAGCAGCTTAGTTCGATCTAGCGGGAGGGCCGGTGGCAATGAGCAGTTCTTC.